This T cell receptor (beta chain) originates from a study of CD8+ T cells in alopecia areata. Worth noting for this clone: Antigen specificity is unknown.

Overall study findings and caveats: Affected lesional scalp, above all in alopecia totalis/universalis, was more clonal than normal scalp. TCRs were shared less clearly across patients than in mice, possibly for HLA-related reasons.

Extracted from the samples, RNA was reverse transcribed into cDNA to serve as the sequencing template. Method: immunoSEQ multiplex PCR; TCRdb's copy keeps in-frame clones and lacks some. This repertoire shows 110,000 or so clones, roughly 60% found once; its top ten account for 20% to 25%. The CDR3 loop spans 13 amino acids. Trimming removed 3 bases from V and 6 bases from J, with 9 bases in between. Germline lookup yields CDR1 LNHDA and CDR2 SQIVND (reference sequence). PBMCs provided sorted CD4+ and CD8+ T cells. This TCR derives from a human donor in good health. The chain is built from TRBV19 and TRBJ2-1, with D perhaps TRBD1 or TRBD2 (5 bases each). The material sequenced was CD8+ T cells sorted from blood. CDR3 sequence: CASSITGGNEQFF. DNA for the CDR3: TGTGCCAGTAGTATTACTGGGGGCAATGAGCAGTTCTTC.